This TCR beta chain is drawn from a study of a mutant IDH1 vaccine in newly diagnosed glioma. Concerning this clone itself: The antigen remains unidentified.

The germline CDR1 and CDR2 sequences are SQVTM and ANQGSEA. V was trimmed by 7 bases and J by 5 bases, leaving 22 bases between them. There are 15 residues in the CDR3. Documented time point: week 35, safety follow-up. In the vaccine, a single dose held 300 ug of the mutant IDH1 20-mer peptide, along with topical imiquimod. Profiled with immunoSEQ multiplex PCR; TCRdb holds only in-frame clones, not every one. The repertoire holds about 32,000 clones, with over 65% as singletons. The V and J genes are TRBV29-1 and TRBJ2-3, with D uncertain. This clonotype originated in a woman aged 40 to 55 with glioma. The specimen comprised PBMCs, sampled from a glioma patient whose treatment included an IDH1 peptide vaccine. This chain's CDR3 is CSGLRYKPEEDTQYF. CDR3 DNA: TGCAGCGGTCTAAGGTACAAACCCGAAGAAGATACGCAGTATTTT.